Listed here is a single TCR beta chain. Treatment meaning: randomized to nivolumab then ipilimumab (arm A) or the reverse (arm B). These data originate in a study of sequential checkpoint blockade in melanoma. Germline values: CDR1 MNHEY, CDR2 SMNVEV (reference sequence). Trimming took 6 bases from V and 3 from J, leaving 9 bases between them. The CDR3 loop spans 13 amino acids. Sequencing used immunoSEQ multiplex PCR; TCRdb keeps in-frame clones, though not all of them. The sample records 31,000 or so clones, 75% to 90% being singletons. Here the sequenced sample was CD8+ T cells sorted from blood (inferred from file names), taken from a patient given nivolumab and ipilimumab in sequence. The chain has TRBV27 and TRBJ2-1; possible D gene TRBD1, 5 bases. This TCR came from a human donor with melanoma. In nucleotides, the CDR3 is TGTGCCAGCAGAATTACAGGCTACAATGAGCAGTTCTTC. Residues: CASRITGYNEQFF.